The 22 T cell receptor beta chains below were found in one sample sequenced in a study of tumor-infiltrating lymphocytes in primary liver carcinoma. The study co-extracted DNA and RNA from about 21-30 mg of unsorted bulk tissue. A primer in the constant region served to generate TCR beta cDNA from about 480 ng of total RNA. Three rounds of nested multiplex PCR with slightly modified ARM-PCR produced TCR beta libraries. Both of the initial two PCR rounds ran for around 9 cycles and employed TRBV1-TRBV30 forward primers alongside a C-beta reverse primer. TCRdb re-analysed the multiplex PCR reads in MiXCR, keeping a single row per CDR3 protein. Of about 210,000 distinct CDR3 sequences listed, around 81% are singletons. Source material: tumor tissue from primary liver carcinoma. Source of these receptors: a man aged 35-49 years with primary liver carcinoma and hepatitis B virus infection.

Remarks on this clonotype: Relative to the germline gene, one junction end is altered; a read error may explain this. This chain uses TRBV5-4 with TRBJ2-5, with D perhaps matching TRBD1 (6 bases). Germline-derived CDR1 and CDR2 are SGHNT and YYREEE (reference sequence). There are 15 residues in the CDR3. CDR3 sequence: CASSLNVDSQETQYF. In DNA, the CDR3 is TGTGCCAGCAGCTTGAACGTGGACAGCCAAGAGACACAGTACTTC.

For this clonotype: This likely comes from a read error, as the CDR3 has no conserved phenylalanine or tryptophan at its end. The DNA is left out, because the CDR3 cannot be placed on it with certainty; the CDR3 is given as TCRdb lists it. The V gene is TRBV6-2 or TRBV6-3, the J gene TRBJ2-7; the table's TRBD2 call for D was not verified on the DNA. Germline V gene sequence: CDR1 MNHEY, CDR2 SVGEGT. The CDR3 length equals 15 residues, ends included. CDR3 residues: CASSTPTSGGYEQYY.

In its sample, this clonotype ranks as medium-sized. The chain recombines TRBV6-1 with TRBJ2-7; D is unresolved. Trimming removed 8 bases from V and 4 bases from J, with 18 bases in between. There are 14 residues in the CDR3. CDR1 MNHNS and CDR2 SASEGT come from the germline V gene. The CDR3 DNA is TGTGCCAGCCTCAGGACGGAGTTAAGATACGAGCAGTACTTC. Translating it yields CASLRTELRYEQYF.

V usage is TRBV6-5 and J usage is TRBJ1-2, with 7 nucleotides matching TRBD1. The CDR3 loop spans 13 amino acids. Germline trimming cut 6 bases from V and 5 bases from J; bases unmatched to any gene: 6. CDR1 and CDR2 from the germline V gene are MNHEY and SVGAGI. The chain's CDR3 is CASRGGKTYGYTF. Here the CDR3 DNA reads TGTGCCAGCAGAGGGGGCAAGACATATGGCTACACCTTC.

Comment on this clonotype: This likely comes from a read error, as the CDR3 has no conserved phenylalanine or tryptophan at its end. The chain uses TRBV6-2 or TRBV6-3 and TRBJ1-1, with unresolved D. The CDR3 length is 12 residues. Germline-derived CDR1 and CDR2 are MNHEY and SVGEGT. For the CDR3, the DNA is TGTGTCAGCGAGACACGTAACACTGAAGCTTTCTCT. It codes for CVSETRNTEAFS.

Of note for this clonotype: This may be a read error, as it is one base from a much larger clone. The DNA of the CDR3 is TGTGCCAGCAGCCGGGACTCGAGCTCTCGAAACACCATATATTTT. It encodes CASSRDSSSRNTIYF. The genes are TRBV7-9 and TRBJ1-3; D perhaps matches TRBD1 (5 bases). Germline V gene lookup returns CDR1 SEHNR and CDR2 FQNEAQ (reference sequence). This CDR3 is built from 15 residues.

As concerns this clonotype: The junction differs from germline at one of its ends, possibly a read error. This chain uses TRBV11-2 with TRBJ1-5; tentative D call: TRBD1 (5 bases). Germline V lookup: CDR1 SGHAT, CDR2 FQNNGV. The CDR3 is 17 residues long. This CDR3 is CASNLVGVTRCNQPQHF. Here the CDR3 DNA reads TGTGCCAGCAACTTAGTAGGGGTAACAAGGTGCAATCAGCCCCAGCATTTT.

Concerning this clonotype itself: A read error may account for a junction end that differs from germline. The chain recombines TRBV6-5 with TRBJ2-4, with D possibly TRBD1 on 5 matching bases. This CDR3 comprises 17 residues. CDR1 and CDR2 from the germline V gene are MNHEY and SVGAGI. CDR3: CVSSYSTSGIAKHIQYF. The CDR3 coding sequence is TGTGTCAGCAGTTACTCGACATCAGGGATCGCCAAACACATTCAGTACTTC.

As concerns this clonotype: One end of the junction fails to match germline, which may point to a read error. The chain is built from TRBV5-4 and TRBJ1-3; D unresolved. The germline V gene has CDR1 SGHNT and CDR2 YYREEE (reference sequence). This CDR3 spans 16 amino acids. The CDR3 sequence is CVSSLKGPVSGNTIYF. The CDR3 bases are TGTGTCAGCAGCTTGAAAGGCCCCGTCTCTGGAAACACCATATATTTT. The whole variable domain, filled in from reference TRBV5-4 and TRBJ1-3, reads ETGVTQSPTHLIKTRGQQVTLRCSSQSGHNTVSWYQQALGQGPQFIFQYYREEENGRGNFPPRFSGLQFPNYSSELNVNALELDDSALYLCVSSLKGPVSGNTIYFGEGSWLTVV.

This clonotype turned up a few times. Since a much larger clone is just one base distant, this may be a read error. The rearrangement uses TRBV30 and TRBJ1-6; no firm D call. The CDR3 covers 14 residues. V was trimmed by 2 bases and J by 5 bases, leaving 10 bases between them. Germline CDR1 GTSNPN, CDR2 SVGIG (reference sequence). This CDR3 is CAWSILTDNSPLHF. The CDR3, as DNA: TGTGCCTGGAGTATACTCACAGATAATTCACCCCTCCACTTT.

A note on this clonotype: Sequence at one end of the junction differs from germline and may be a read error. The CDR3 protein is CSAPRGQGETQHF. The CDR3 DNA sequence: TGCAGCGCCCCACGAGGACAGGGAGAGACCCAGCATTTC. The genes are TRBV29-1 and TRBJ2-5; 8 nucleotides align to TRBD1. The CDR3 is 13 residues long. Germline V lookup: CDR1 SQVTM, CDR2 ANQGSEA.

The genes are TRBV4-2 and TRBJ2-6, with 8 positions matching TRBD2. V lost 1 base and J lost 9; bases outside the gene matches: 14. The CDR3 extends over 18 amino acids. The germline V gene encodes CDR1 LGHNA and CDR2 YNFKEQ. CDR3 nucleotides: TGTGCCAGCAGCCAAGTTGGGACTAGTGGTTCTGTGGTCAACGTCCTGACTTTC. Its translation: CASSQVGTSGSVVNVLTF.

Notes on this clonotype: A single base separates this from a much larger clone, so it may be a read error. The rearrangement uses TRBV24-1 and TRBJ2-2; TRBD2 matches at 8 bases. Germline V gene lookup returns CDR1 KGHDR and CDR2 SFDVKD. V gave up 9 bases and J gave up 4 bases; unmatched junction bases: 9. The CDR3 sequence is 15 residues long. CDR3 in DNA: TGTGCCACCTGTTCTCAGCGGGAGCCCACCGGGGAGCTGTTTTTT. This sequence encodes CATCSQREPTGELFF.

The table lists this clonotype with a count of one. One junction end disagrees with the germline gene, perhaps due to a read error. CDR3 nucleotide sequence: TGCGCCAGTAGCTGGGGGGAACAGGGGGTAAATCAGCCCCGGCATTTT. Translation gives CASSWGEQGVNQPRHF. V and J are TRBV5-1 and TRBJ1-5, with 8 positions matching TRBD1. Per germline, CDR1 SGHRS and CDR2 YFSETQ. The CDR3 covers 16 residues.

The chain employs TRBV29-1 and TRBJ2-5; 7 bases map to TRBD2. J gave up 4 bases and V 5 bases, and 13 bases lay outside the gene matches. Germline CDR1 SQVTM, CDR2 ANQGSEA. The CDR3 totals 15 residues. CDR3 nucleotides: TGCAGCGTTCGGACTAGGGAGAGTTGGGTAGAGACCCAGTACTTC. Protein: CSVRTRESWVETQYF.

Points on this clonotype: At one end the junction does not follow the germline gene, possibly because of a read error. V usage is TRBV11-2 and J usage is TRBJ2-7; D might be TRBD1 or TRBD2, each matching 5 bases. Germline V gives CDR1 SGHAT, CDR2 FQNNGV. The CDR3 is 12 amino acids. The CDR3 DNA sequence: TGTGCCTGCAGTCCCGGGGCCTACAAGCAGTACTTC. Translated, it gives CACSPGAYKQYF.

As regards this clonotype: The final CDR3 position lacks the conserved phenylalanine or tryptophan, pointing to a likely read error. The DNA is left out, because the CDR3 cannot be placed on it with certainty; the CDR3 is given as TCRdb lists it. The genes are TRBV12-3 or TRBV12-4 and TRBJ1-2; the D call in the table, TRBD1, was not verified against the DNA. The CDR3 comprises 12 residues, both ends counted. CDR3 residues: CASNPQGGGYII.

The chain is built from TRBV20-1 and TRBJ2-2; perhaps TRBD2 as D (5 bases). This CDR3 has 15 amino acids. Germline CDR1 DFQATT, CDR2 SNEGSKA (reference sequence). The V end lost 3 bases, the J end lost 1 base, and 12 bases lay between the germline ends. The CDR3 protein is CSASRASRNTGELFF. DNA for the CDR3: TGCAGTGCTAGTCGGGCTAGCAGGAACACCGGGGAGCTGTTTTTT.

A word on this clonotype: At one of its ends the junction is not consistent with the germline gene, which may arise from a read error. J is TRBJ2-7 and V is TRBV29-1; the match to TRBD1 covers 7 bases. Per germline, CDR1 SQVTM and CDR2 ANQGSEA. This CDR3 contains 13 residues. CDR3 coding DNA: TGCAGCGTTACCCCGACAGGGCTCCAAGAGCAGTGCTTC. Amino acid sequence: CSVTPTGLQEQCF.

Turning to this clonotype: Compared with germline, one end of the junction differs, possibly owing to a read error. CDR3 DNA sequence: TGTGCCAGCAATTTAGAGAGTCGCGGCTACACATTC. Translating it yields CASNLESRGYTF. The genes are TRBV12-3 or TRBV12-4 and TRBJ1-2, with D hard to call. The CDR3 extends over 12 amino acids.

A remark on this clonotype: As the CDR3 is not closed by the conserved phenylalanine or tryptophan, this likely results from a read error. V and J are TRBV5-1 and TRBJ2-5, with 9 bases lining up with TRBD2. This CDR3 region has 16 residues. CDR1 is SGHRS and CDR2 is YFSETQ in the germline V gene. J was trimmed by 4 bases and V by 4 bases; bases with no gene match: 11. CDR3 nucleotides: TGCGCCAGCAGCCTCGGACCCCTAGCGGGAATAGAGACCCAGTACTTA. Translating gives CASSLGPLAGIETQYL.

The CDR3 DNA follows: TGCGCCAGCAGACAATTCGCCCCCCCAGCGGACAATGAGCAGTTCTTC. Encoded protein: CASRQFAPPADNEQFF. The V call is TRBV4-1, the J call TRBJ2-1; D may be TRBD2 (5 bases). The CDR3 is 16 amino acids. The ends were cut back, 6 bases at V and 5 bases at J, with 20 bases in the middle. From germline, CDR1 is MGHRA and CDR2 YSYEKL.